The clone carrying this T cell receptor (beta chain) was counted ten times or more. This sample is part of a study of T cells in Graves' hyperthyroidism and ophthalmopathy. The CDR3 totals 15 residues. Germline CDR1 and CDR2: MNHNS and SASEGT. With 5 bases clipped from V and 7 bases from J, the junction kept 9 bases outside the gene matches. Amplified regions were TCR beta CDR3 sequences from RNA transcripts. Primed by the HTBI set, a first-round RT-PCR was run on the TCR CDR3. MiXCR, applied by TCRdb to the multiplex PCR reads, yields one record per CDR3 protein. The table records approximately 380,000 distinct CDR3 sequences, about 14% of them present only once. Patients having uncontrolled infection, another autoimmune disease, pregnancy or lactation were not included. Diagnostic decisions used clinical symptoms, serum thyroxine and TRAb, thyroid ultrasound and orbital computed tomography.

The sample comprised blood. The source of this sequence is a man aged 45-65 years with Graves' ophthalmopathy. The rearrangement joins TRBV6-1 to TRBJ2-7, with 12 bases identical to TRBD1. CDR3 sequence reads: CASSSGTGGLREQYF. The CDR3 bases are TGTGCCAGCAGTTCCGGGACAGGGGGCCTCAGGGAGCAGTACTTC.